This T cell receptor beta chain appears in the sequencing data of a study of memory CD4+ T cells and cytomegalovirus serostatus. The CDR3 contains 14 residues. The germline CDR1 and CDR2 sequences are MNHEY and SMNVEV (reference sequence). Trimming shortened V by 8 bases and J by 4 bases, and 15 bases separated the two germline ends. The sort gate was single viable CD3+CD4+CD8-CD45RO+ cells for memory CD4+ T cells. Some clones are missing from TCRdb's copy, which holds only in-frame ones; the method was immunoSEQ multiplex PCR. Here the sample spans 25,000 to 35,000 clones, about 75% being singletons.

The clonotype comes from an adult in good health and CMV-seronegative. Some clones in this sample may be carry-over from other donors' samples. The V and J genes are TRBV27 and TRBJ1-3, with D perhaps TRBD1 (5 bases). Sequencing was carried out using memory CD4+ T cells from blood. The CDR3 sequence: CASGSWGLGNTIYF. CDR3 DNA: TGTGCCAGCGGGTCTTGGGGGTTAGGAAACACCATATATTTT.